Listed below are T cell receptor beta chains from one sample, sequenced in a study of lymphopenia after photon versus proton radiotherapy. TCRdb's copy holds only in-frame clones and misses some; the assay was immunoSEQ multiplex PCR. The repertoire holds 60,000 to 75,000 clones, with 70% to 90% as singletons. The source was peripheral blood, collected from a patient treated with photon-based radiotherapy. These receptors came from a man aged 40-55 years with gastric cancer. Both conserved end residues are trimmed from each CDR3. Fields, in order: J gene, V gene, CDR3 length, CDR3 protein.

>TRBJ2-1|TRBV27|13
ASRGGLADYNEQF
>TRBJ2-2|TRBV18|12
ASSLDRNTGELF
>TRBJ1-5|TRBV19|16
ASSGDRGYPQGNQPQH
>TRBJ1-1|TRBV5-1|12
ASRQGPDNTEAF
>TRBJ2-5|TRBV15|13
ATSQGQRLLETQY
>TRBJ1-3|TRBV27|14
ASSPSRGISGNTIY
>TRBJ1-2|TRBV4-1|10
ASSQDGVGYT
>TRBJ1-5|TRBV30|11
AWSVLPQQPQH
>TRBJ1-2|TRBV6-5|12
ASSRGGGRDGYT
>TRBJ1-1|TRBV14|11
ASSQVVNTEAF
>TRBJ2-7|TRBV7-3|11
ASSFGRAYEQY
>TRBJ2-7|TRBV6-1|12
ASRAWTGTYEQY
>TRBJ2-7|TRBV10-3|9
AISGGDEQY
>TRBJ1-2|TRBV25-1|11
ASSSGTGAGYT
>TRBJ1-1|TRBV11-3|13
ASSAGGFMNTEAF